The T cell receptor beta chain described here comes from a study of blood T cell repertoires in COVID-19. The germline V gene has CDR1 SGHKS and CDR2 YYEKEE (reference sequence). The CDR3 consists of 15 residues. J gave up 4 bases and V 4 bases, and 8 bases lay outside the gene matches. A Seattle source enrolled patients during active infection and followed them longitudinally. This table comes from immunoSEQ multiplex PCR, and its TCRdb copy is limited to in-frame clones, with some not included. The table has a few hundred thousand clones, roughly 88% seen once. This receptor was obtained from an older woman with COVID-19, enrolled during active disease. The source material was peripheral blood. The chain uses TRBV5-5 and TRBJ1-2, with 9 bases matching TRBD1. CDR3 amino acids: CASSPGQGSGYGYTF. The CDR3 DNA reads as TGTGCCAGCAGCCCGGGACAGGGCTCAGGCTATGGCTACACCTTC.